The TCR beta chain under discussion was sequenced for a study of T cells after yellow fever vaccination. Study information: Preparation of fractions with low cell numbers was performed using SMART-Seq v4 Ultra Low Input. Study-wide results and limits: Detected again after the booster were most primary-vaccination clones, at nearly 97% CD4 and 88% CD8. Clonotypes shared by both compartments, CD4 and CD8, made up a small share. Contaminating bulk clonotypes could be abundant in FACS-sorted repertoires.

TCRdb reprocessed the 5' RACE reads with MiXCR, giving one entry per CDR3 protein. The sample contains some 340,000 distinct CDR3 sequences, approximately 11% of which appear only once. Comment on this clonotype: Its antigen remains unidentified.

V was trimmed by 0 bases and J by 6 bases, leaving 17 bases between them. The CDR3 is 16 amino acids. The germline V gene encodes CDR1 LGHNA and CDR2 YSLEER. This rearrangement joins TRBV4-3 to TRBJ1-1, with TRBD1 as a possible D gene (5 bases). The receptor was derived from a man younger than 35 who received the YFV17D yellow fever vaccine. The sequencing here drew on CD4+ T cells sorted from PBMCs, taken 45 days after the yellow fever booster vaccination. The DNA of the CDR3 is TGCGCCAGCAGCCAAGACCCGATACGGCGGGGGGCTGAAGCTTTCTTT. Translating it yields CASSQDPIRRGAEAFF.